The source of this T cell receptor beta chain is a study of OX40 agonist ivuxolimab in advanced cancers. The CDR3 runs 16 residues. J was trimmed by 5 bases and V by 6 bases; bases with no gene match: 11. CDR1 and CDR2 from the germline V gene are SGHAT and FQNNGV. Data came from immunoSEQ multiplex PCR; TCRdb stores just in-frame clones and leaves some out. This sample has about 79,000 clones, with 92% found just once. Overall study findings and caveats: Expanded peripheral T-cell antigen specificity went undetermined.

Points on this clone: Its antigen is not identified.

The TCR originated in an adult with an advanced solid tumor such as melanoma, head and neck, liver or kidney cancer. Sequenced here: CD4+ or CD8+ T cells sorted from blood, sampled in a trial of the OX40 agonist ivuxolimab. The V call is TRBV11-2, the J call TRBJ2-2; 8 positions agree with TRBD1. This CDR3 reads CASSFTGGRGTGELFF. As DNA, the CDR3 is TGTGCCAGCAGTTTTACAGGGGGACGCGGAACCGGGGAGCTGTTTTTT.